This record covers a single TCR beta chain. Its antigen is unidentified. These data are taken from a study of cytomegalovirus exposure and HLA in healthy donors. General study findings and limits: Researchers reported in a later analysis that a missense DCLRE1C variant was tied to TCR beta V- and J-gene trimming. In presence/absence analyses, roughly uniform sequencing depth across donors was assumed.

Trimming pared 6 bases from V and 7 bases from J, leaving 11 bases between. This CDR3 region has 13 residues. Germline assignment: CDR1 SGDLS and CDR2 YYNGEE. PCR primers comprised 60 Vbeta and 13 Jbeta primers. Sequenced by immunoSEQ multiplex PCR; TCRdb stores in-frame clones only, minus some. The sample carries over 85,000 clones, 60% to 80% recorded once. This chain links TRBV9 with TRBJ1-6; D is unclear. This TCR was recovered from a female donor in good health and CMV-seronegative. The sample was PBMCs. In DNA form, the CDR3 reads TGTGCCAGCACTGAGGGTCTCAATTCACCCCTCCACTTT. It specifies CASTEGLNSPLHF. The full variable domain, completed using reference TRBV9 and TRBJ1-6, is DSGVTQTPKHLITATGQRVTLRCSPRSGDLSVYWYQQSLDQGLQFLIQYYNGEERAKGNILERFSAQQFPDLHSELNLSSLELGDSALYFCASTEGLNSPLHFGNGTRLTVT.